What follows is one T cell receptor (beta chain) and its context. Its specific antigen is unknown. One base away there is no much larger clone; base qualities are not given. The data were obtained in a study of immune evolution from preneoplasia to lung adenocarcinoma (dated by TCRdb to the early 2020s). Regarding the research as a whole: No AAH lesions showed HLA loss of heterozygosity, compared with 5.5% to 8% of AIS, roughly 15% of MIA and about a third of ADC lesions. Resected precursor lesions (AAH, AIS, MIA) and invasive adenocarcinomas were compared with paired morphologically normal lung tissue. It was reported in the study that 100 to 110 samples were used for TCR sequencing. Sample size was determined by specimen availability and not by a prior power calculation. TCR sequencing data were obtained from 51 patients. The overall cohort comprised around 55 patients with pulmonary nodules who underwent surgical resection. The immune data were integrated with whole exome sequencing and methylation data from the same cohort of nodules. The study combined immune gene expression, TCR sequencing and multiplex immunofluorescence to profile immune contexture across lung adenocarcinoma precursors and invasive adenocarcinoma. POLYSOLVER was used to infer class I HLA alleles from exome data, and LOHHLA was used to detect allele-specific HLA loss. Points the paper makes about the study in general: The findings were based on association rather than direct causation, and larger cohorts with long-term follow-up and longitudinal biopsies were deemed needed. The highest clonality was observed in normal lung, whereas higher T cell density and diversity but lower clonality appeared to be present in later-stage lesions. The highest T cell clonality was observed in KRAS-mutant nodules compared with EGFR-mutant or double wild-type lesions. Normal lung had the highest top T cell clone frequencies, which appeared to decline progressively from AAH through AIS, MIA and invasive adenocarcinoma. Because all patients came from Japan and China, whether the findings apply to Western populations was uncertain.

Relative to germline, V is missing 8 bases and J is missing 8 bases, with 9 bases of the junction outside any gene match. From a lookup of the germline V gene (reference sequence), CDR1 and CDR2 are LNHDA and SQIVND. The CDR3 numbers 14 residues from cysteine through phenylalanine. CDR3 DNA only is kept here, 42 bases in frame from base 1. Using the immunoSEQ hsTCRbeta Kit, TCR beta CDR3 regions were sequenced from DNA. For the original study's pipeline: TCR sequencing data were analysed with the ImmunoSEQ Analyzer. T cell clonality was calculated on productive rearrangements as 1 minus Pielou's evenness. T cell diversity was measured with the inverse Simpson index on productive templates. T cell density was defined as TCR beta template counts normalized to usable DNA, with usable DNA estimated by amplification and sequencing of housekeeping genes. Two-sided Kruskal-Wallis tests were used to compare TCR metrics between histologic stages. As stored in TCRdb, this immuneACCESS dataset retains in-frame rearrangements with V and J assigned. A fraction of the clones does not appear; measured against another copy, unresolved V genes explain less than half of the discrepancy, and the remainder lacks a known reason. V and J calls and clone size are as listed in that table; D and trimming were resolved from the DNA. In this sample the table shows 9,900 or so clones, around 78% of which occur a single time. The ten most abundant clones make up around 5% of the sample.

Patients underwent resection in Japan or China between the mid-2010s and the late 2010s. The histologic diagnosis of each case was independently confirmed on H&E slides by two lung cancer pathologists. For nucleic acid extraction, premalignant or tumor cells were enriched by macro-dissection following pathologic assessment. FFPE tissue was used for DNA isolation with the AllPrep DNA/RNA FFPE Kit. Material for sequencing was FFPE minimally invasive lung adenocarcinoma tissue. What the cell subset or site label conveys for this sample: micro-invasive lung adenocarcinoma (MIA). The receptor chain draws on TRBV19 and TRBJ2-7; the central 13 bases match TRBD2. The receptor comes from a person in their 70s with lung adenocarcinoma. CDR3 region: CASAPGLAGSKQYF. In nucleotides, the sequence is TGTGCCAGTGCCCCGGGACTAGCGGGATCAAAGCAGTACTTC. Outside the CDR3, residues come from the reference TRBV19 and TRBJ2-7 proteins, so the full variable domain is: DGGITQSPKYLFRKEGQNVTLSCEQNLNHDAMYWYRQDPGQGLRLIYYSQIVNDFQKGDIAEGYSVSREKKESFPLTVTSAQKNPTAFYLCASAPGLAGSKQYFGPGTRLTVT.